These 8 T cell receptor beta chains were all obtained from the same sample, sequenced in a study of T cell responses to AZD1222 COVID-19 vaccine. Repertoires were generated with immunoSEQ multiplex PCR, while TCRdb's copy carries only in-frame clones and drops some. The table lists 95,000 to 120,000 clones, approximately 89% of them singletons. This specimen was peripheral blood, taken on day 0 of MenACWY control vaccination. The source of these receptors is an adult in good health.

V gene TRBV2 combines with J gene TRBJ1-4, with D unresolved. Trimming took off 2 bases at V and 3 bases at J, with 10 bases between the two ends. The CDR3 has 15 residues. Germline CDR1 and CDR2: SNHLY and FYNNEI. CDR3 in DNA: TGTGCCAGCAGTGAAAGGGCGGATTCTAATGAAAAACTGTTTTTT. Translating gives CASSERADSNEKLFF.

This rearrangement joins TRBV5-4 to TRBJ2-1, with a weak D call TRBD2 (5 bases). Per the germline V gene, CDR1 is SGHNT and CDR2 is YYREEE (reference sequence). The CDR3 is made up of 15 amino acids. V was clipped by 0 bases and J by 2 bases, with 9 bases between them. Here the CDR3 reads CASSLAGSAYNEQFF. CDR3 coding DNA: TGTGCCAGCAGCTTGGCGGGGAGCGCCTACAATGAGCAGTTCTTC.

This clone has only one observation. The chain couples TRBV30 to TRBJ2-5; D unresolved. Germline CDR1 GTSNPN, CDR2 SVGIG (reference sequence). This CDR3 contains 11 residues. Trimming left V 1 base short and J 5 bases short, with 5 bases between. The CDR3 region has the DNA TGTGCCTGGAGTGAGTTGGAGACCCAGTACTTC. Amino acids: CAWSELETQYF. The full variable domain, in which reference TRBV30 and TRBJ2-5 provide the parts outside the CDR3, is SQTIHQWPATLVQPVGSPLSLECTVEGTSNPNLYWYRQAAGRGLQLLFYSVGIGQISSEVPQNLSASRPQDRQFILSSKKLLLSDSGFYLCAWSELETQYFGPGTRLLVL.

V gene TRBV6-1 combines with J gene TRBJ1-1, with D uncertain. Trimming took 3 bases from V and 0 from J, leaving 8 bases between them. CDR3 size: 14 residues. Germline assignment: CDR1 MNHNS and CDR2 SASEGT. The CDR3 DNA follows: TGTGCCAGCAGTGATGTTCGGATGAACACTGAAGCTTTCTTT. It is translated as CASSDVRMNTEAFF.

The CDR3 sequence is CASSYGLANTGELFF. The CDR3 nucleotides read TGTGCCAGCAGTTACGGACTAGCGAACACCGGGGAGCTGTTTTTT. The chain recombines TRBV6-2 or TRBV6-3 with TRBJ2-2; 7 nucleotides agree with TRBD2. CDR1 is MNHEY and CDR2 is SVGEGT in the germline V gene. The length of the CDR3 is 15 residues. V dropped 2 bases and J dropped 0; count of bases not matched to a gene: 0.

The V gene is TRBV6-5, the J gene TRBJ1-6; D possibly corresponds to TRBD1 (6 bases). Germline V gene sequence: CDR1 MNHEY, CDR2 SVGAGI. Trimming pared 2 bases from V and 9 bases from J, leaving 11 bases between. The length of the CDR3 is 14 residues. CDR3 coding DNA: TGTGCCAGCAGTTACCAGGGGAGGCGTTCACCCCTCCACTTT. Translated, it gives CASSYQGRRSPLHF.

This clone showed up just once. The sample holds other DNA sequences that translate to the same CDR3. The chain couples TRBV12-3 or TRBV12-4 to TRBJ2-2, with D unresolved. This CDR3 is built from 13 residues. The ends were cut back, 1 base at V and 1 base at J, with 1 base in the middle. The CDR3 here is CASSLGNTGELFF. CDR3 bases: TGTGCCAGCAGTTTAGGGAACACCGGGGAGCTGTTTTTT.

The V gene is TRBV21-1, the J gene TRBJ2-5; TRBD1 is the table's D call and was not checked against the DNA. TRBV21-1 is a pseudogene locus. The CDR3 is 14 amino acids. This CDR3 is CASSKRTGGETQYF. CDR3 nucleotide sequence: TGTGCCAGCAGCAAACGGACAGGTGGGGAGACCCAGTACTTC.